This T cell receptor beta chain was captured by sequencing in a study of regulatory T cells in long-lasting Graves disease. Study-wide background: Graves' patients, newly diagnosed, had taken antithyroid drugs under 3 months.

Study-wide findings and caveats: Persistent Graves' patients possessed reduced TCR diversity relative to recently diagnosed ones.

Germline V gives CDR1 PRHDT, CDR2 FYEKMQ (reference sequence). Trimming took 2 bases from V and 2 from J, leaving 16 bases between them. CDR3 size: 16 residues. TCR beta libraries were built with iRepertoire HTBI primers and Arm-PCR of CDR3 regions. TCRdb redid the calling of the multiplex PCR reads with MiXCR, one entry per CDR3 protein. Here the sample spans 360,000 or so distinct CDR3 sequences, 12% being singletons. The time point: newly diagnosed GD, antithyroid drugs for less than 3 months. RNA extracted from PBMCs served as the sequencing template. This clonotype was counted at least ten times. The antigen is not known. This sample was also put to use in a study of T cells in Graves' hyperthyroidism and ophthalmopathy.

This receptor was taken from a woman between 18 and 29 years old with Graves disease. The chain joins TRBV13 to TRBJ2-7; D remains ambiguous. This specimen consisted of peripheral blood mononuclear cells (PBMCs), obtained at new diagnosis, from a patient treated with antithyroid drugs. The CDR3 region is CASSLWSGLSTYEQYF. In DNA, the CDR3 is TGTGCCAGCAGCTTATGGTCAGGTCTTTCTACCTACGAGCAGTACTTC.